The rows below give T cell receptor beta chains drawn from one sample of a study of shared clonotypes between healthy human individuals. Profiling relied on immunoSEQ multiplex PCR, and the TCRdb table lists in-frame clones only, not all of them. Among approximately 1.9 million clones listed, just over 90% were seen once. The material sequenced was naive CD8+ T cells from PBMCs. The receptors here all came from a man aged 18 to 29 in good health. Some clones in this sample may be carry-over from other donors' samples. CDR3s include the opening cysteine and the closing phenylalanine or tryptophan. Fields, in order: V gene, J gene, CDR3 protein.

v_call: TRBV27; j_call: TRBJ2-7; cdr3_aa: CASSEGLSYEQYF
v_call: TRBV6-5; j_call: TRBJ2-6; cdr3_aa: CASSYSATWGANVLTF
v_call: TRBV10-3; j_call: TRBJ2-1; cdr3_aa: CAISDPLGDYSSEQFF
v_call: TRBV5-6; j_call: TRBJ1-1; cdr3_aa: CASSLEGTEAFF
v_call: TRBV2; j_call: TRBJ2-3; cdr3_aa: CASRNAGTGEGTDTQYF
v_call: TRBV5-6; j_call: TRBJ2-7; cdr3_aa: CASSLEYEQYF
v_call: TRBV28; j_call: TRBJ2-7; cdr3_aa: CASSLLAGQAYEQYF
v_call: TRBV4-1; j_call: TRBJ1-2; cdr3_aa: CASSQVSGQMNGYTF
v_call: TRBV6-1; j_call: TRBJ2-7; cdr3_aa: CASSERDGIVYYEQYF
v_call: TRBV7-9; j_call: TRBJ2-3; cdr3_aa: CASSLLPPSGRSTDTQYF